This T cell receptor (beta chain) was sequenced during a study of blood T cell repertoires in COVID-19. CDR3 length: 12 amino acids. Germline CDR1 reads SGDLS; CDR2 reads YYNGEE. The V end was cut by 7 bases, the J end by 6 bases, with 11 bases between. Assay used: immunoSEQ multiplex PCR; TCRdb lists only in-frame clones, some missing. The repertoire holds under 300,000 clones, roughly 80% seen once, with 3% to 4% in the top ten. What was sequenced was peripheral blood. The receptor's source is a woman aged 18-29 years with acute or convalescent COVID-19. The chain uses TRBV9 and TRBJ2-1; D is perhaps TRBD1 (5 bases). The DNA of the CDR3 is TGTGCCAGCGGGCAGGGCGGCAATGAGCAGTTCTTC. Amino acids: CASGQGGNEQFF.